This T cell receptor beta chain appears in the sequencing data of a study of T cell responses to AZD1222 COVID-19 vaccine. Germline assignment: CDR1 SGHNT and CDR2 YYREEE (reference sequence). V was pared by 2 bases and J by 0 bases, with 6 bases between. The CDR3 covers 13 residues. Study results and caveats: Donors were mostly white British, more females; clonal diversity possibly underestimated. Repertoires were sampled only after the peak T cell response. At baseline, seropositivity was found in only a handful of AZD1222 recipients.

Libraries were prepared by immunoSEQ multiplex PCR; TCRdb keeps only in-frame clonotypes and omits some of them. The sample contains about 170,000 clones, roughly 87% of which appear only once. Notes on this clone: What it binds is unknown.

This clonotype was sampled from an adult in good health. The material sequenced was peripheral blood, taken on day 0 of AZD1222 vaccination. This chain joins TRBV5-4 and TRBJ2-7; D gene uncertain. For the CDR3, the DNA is TGTGCCAGCAGCTTTCAACCCTCCTACGAGCAGTACTTC. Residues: CASSFQPSYEQYF.